The clone carrying this TCR beta chain was counted at least ten times. Its cognate antigen is unknown. The sample belongs to a study of T cells in Graves' hyperthyroidism and ophthalmopathy. Study-wide points: Expanded thyroid clonotypes (above 0.001) were mostly also found in blood.

Amplification yielded TCR beta CDR3 regions, with RNA transcripts as the source. TCR CDR3 underwent first-round RT-PCR with the HTBI primer set. One entry per CDR3 protein, called by TCRdb with MiXCR from the multiplex PCR reads. Of more than 500,000 distinct CDR3 sequences in the sample, approximately 16% were seen once. The germline gives CDR1 SGHRS, CDR2 YFSETQ. The V gene lost 4 bases and the J gene lost 6 bases, with 11 bases spanning the gap. The CDR3 covers 13 residues. Diagnostic decisions used clinical symptoms, serum thyroxine and TRAb, thyroid ultrasound and orbital computed tomography. The V gene is TRBV5-1, the J gene TRBJ2-1; D possibly corresponds to TRBD2 (6 bases). The TCR originated in a woman in her 30s with Graves' ophthalmopathy. Sequencing used blood. The CDR3 sequence is CASSPLAANEQFF. The CDR3 DNA reads TGCGCCAGCAGCCCATTAGCGGCCAATGAGCAGTTCTTC.